This is a list of T cell receptor beta chains from one sample in a study of shared clonotypes between healthy human individuals. Measured with immunoSEQ multiplex PCR; TCRdb has only the in-frame clones, and not every one. The table records approximately 2.1 million clones, approximately 93% of them present only once. The source material was naive CD4+ T cells from PBMCs. Every receptor here comes from a man between 18 and 29 years old in good health. Some clones in this sample may be carry-over from other donors' samples. Both conserved end residues are part of each CDR3. Some rows mark clone size as missing; the rest say once, few, many or name a class of expanded clone.

>-|TRBV6-6|TRBJ1-2
CASSYLGQKNYGYTF
>-|TRBV7-2|TRBJ1-1
CASSLAFGQGRNTEAFF
>-|TRBV7-9|TRBJ2-3
CASSLDPDVDTQYF
>-|TRBV28|TRBJ2-3
CASTLGGSSDTQYF
>-|TRBV2|TRBJ2-7
CASSVSRQGMYEQYF
>-|TRBV5-1|TRBJ2-2
CASTSTGGGTGELFF
>-|TRBV4-2|TRBJ2-1
CASSQEGGSEQFF
>-|TRBV11-2|TRBJ2-5
CASSGTSGSGGTQYF
>-|TRBV7-3|TRBJ2-2
CASSLRGGPGLGVPGELFF
>-|TRBV7-2|TRBJ2-7
CASAHGFTYTYEQYF
>-|TRBV7-9|TRBJ2-7
CASSLAGSYEQYF
>-|TRBV5-1|TRBJ1-1
CASSRQGFGENTEAFF
>-|TRBV6-1|TRBJ1-3
CASSENRVSGNTIYF
>-|TRBV30|TRBJ1-1
CAWMGGPWTEAFF
>-|TRBV19|TRBJ2-2
CASSPRARANTGELFF
>-|TRBV6-1|TRBJ2-7
CASSEAVGGYSYEQYF
>-|TRBV7-9|TRBJ2-3
CASSLSGTDTQYF
>-|TRBV5-4|TRBJ2-7
CASSPGQNYEQYF
>-|TRBV18|TRBJ2-2
CASSFTPTGNTGELFF
>once|TRBV4-1|TRBJ2-1
CASSQVPGARNNEQFF
>-|TRBV29-1|TRBJ2-1
CSVDPGGREQFF
>-|TRBV7-6|TRBJ2-7
CASSLSPSGTHEQYF
>-|TRBV7-2|TRBJ2-5
CASSLRLQTQYF
>-|TRBV4-2|TRBJ1-4
CASSQDPIAGGRNEKLFF
>-|TRBV25-1|TRBJ1-1
CASRRGRNTEAFF
>-|TRBV10-3|TRBJ2-3
CAISAGLAGGTDTQYF
>-|TRBV7-3|TRBJ1-1
CASSPDGRANTEAFF
>once|TRBV5-1|TRBJ1-5
CASSLTGGDQPQHF
>-|TRBV30|TRBJ2-7
CAWSKIYEQYF
>-|TRBV6-6|TRBJ1-1
CASSYSGRAFF
>-|TRBV5-1|TRBJ2-3
CASSSGTSGSSTDTQYF
>-|TRBV5-1|TRBJ2-2
CASSLAPLTGNTGELFF
>few|TRBV28|TRBJ1-5
CASSPMDSWSNQPQHF
>-|TRBV11-3|TRBJ2-3
CASSSLPDTQYF
>-|TRBV6-5|TRBJ2-7
CASSPTHAGLYEQYF
>-|TRBV30|TRBJ2-3
CAWSVGTKRRTDTQYF
>-|TRBV10-1|TRBJ2-5
CARQSGIRVETQYF
>-|TRBV7-9|TRBJ1-2
CASSLSVVTGAARGYTF
>-|TRBV5-1|TRBJ1-2
CASSLVMGGNYGYTF
>few|TRBV30|TRBJ1-1
CAWSLGHRNTEAFF
>-|TRBV29-1|TRBJ2-2
CSVAGTLGTGELFF
>-|TRBV7-6|TRBJ2-7
CASSLAFREGEQYF
>-|TRBV28|TRBJ1-1
CASNRGRRRNTEAFF
>-|TRBV5-1|TRBJ1-4
CASSLVTGESEATNEKLFF
>-|TRBV27|TRBJ2-6
CASSLEGSGANVLTF
>-|TRBV11-3|TRBJ2-1
CASSLEVDSEQFF